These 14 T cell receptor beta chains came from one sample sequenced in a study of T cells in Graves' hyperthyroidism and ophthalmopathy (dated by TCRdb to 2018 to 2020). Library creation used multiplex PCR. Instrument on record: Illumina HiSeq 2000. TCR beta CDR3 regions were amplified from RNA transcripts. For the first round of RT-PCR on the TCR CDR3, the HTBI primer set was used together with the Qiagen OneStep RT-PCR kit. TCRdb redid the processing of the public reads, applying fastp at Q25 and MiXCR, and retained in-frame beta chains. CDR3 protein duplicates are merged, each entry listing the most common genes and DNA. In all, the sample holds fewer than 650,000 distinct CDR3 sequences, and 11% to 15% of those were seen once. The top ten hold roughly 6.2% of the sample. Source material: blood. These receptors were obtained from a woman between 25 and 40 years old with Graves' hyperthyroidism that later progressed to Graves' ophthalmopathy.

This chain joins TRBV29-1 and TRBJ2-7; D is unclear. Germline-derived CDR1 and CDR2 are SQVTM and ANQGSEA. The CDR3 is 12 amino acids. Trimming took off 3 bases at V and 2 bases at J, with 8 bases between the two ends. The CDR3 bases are TGCAGCGTTGAGGCCCGTCCCTACGAGCAGTACTTC. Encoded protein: CSVEARPYEQYF.

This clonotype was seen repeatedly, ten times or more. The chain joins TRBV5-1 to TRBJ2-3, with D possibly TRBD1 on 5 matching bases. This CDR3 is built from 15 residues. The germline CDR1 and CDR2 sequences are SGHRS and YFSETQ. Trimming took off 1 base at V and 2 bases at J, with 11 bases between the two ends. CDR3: CASSLLQVPTDTQYF. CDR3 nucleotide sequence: TGCGCCAGCAGCTTGTTACAGGTCCCCACAGATACGCAGTATTTT.

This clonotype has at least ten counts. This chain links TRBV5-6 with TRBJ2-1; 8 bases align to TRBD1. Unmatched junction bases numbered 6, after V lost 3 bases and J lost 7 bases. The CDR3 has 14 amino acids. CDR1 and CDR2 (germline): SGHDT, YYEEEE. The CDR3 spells CASSYRTGPNEQFF. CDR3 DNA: TGTGCCAGCAGCTACAGGACAGGGCCGAATGAGCAGTTCTTC.

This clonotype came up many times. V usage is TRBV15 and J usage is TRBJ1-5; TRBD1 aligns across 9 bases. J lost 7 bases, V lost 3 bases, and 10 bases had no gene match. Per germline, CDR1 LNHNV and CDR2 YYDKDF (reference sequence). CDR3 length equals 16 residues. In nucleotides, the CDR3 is TGTGCCACCAGCAGTTCCGGGACAGGGAAAAACCAGCCCCAGCATTTT. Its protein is CATSSSGTGKNQPQHF.

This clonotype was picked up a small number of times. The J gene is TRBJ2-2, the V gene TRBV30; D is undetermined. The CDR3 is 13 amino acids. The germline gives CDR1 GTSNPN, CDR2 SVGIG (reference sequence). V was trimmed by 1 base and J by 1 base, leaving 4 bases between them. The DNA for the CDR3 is TGTGCCTGGAGTGGGGGGAACACCGGGGAGCTGTTTTTT. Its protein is CAWSGGNTGELFF.

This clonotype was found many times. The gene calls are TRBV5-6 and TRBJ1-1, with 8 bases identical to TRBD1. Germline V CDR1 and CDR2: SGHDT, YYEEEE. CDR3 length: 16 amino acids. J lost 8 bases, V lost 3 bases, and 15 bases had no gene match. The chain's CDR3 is CASSSDILGQGTEAFF. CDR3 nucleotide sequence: TGTGCCAGCAGCTCGGACATCCTTGGACAGGGAACGGAAGCTTTCTTT.

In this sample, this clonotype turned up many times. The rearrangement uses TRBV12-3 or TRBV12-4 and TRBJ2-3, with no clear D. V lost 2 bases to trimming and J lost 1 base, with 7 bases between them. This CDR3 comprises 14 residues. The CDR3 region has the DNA TGTGCCAGCAGTTTATACTTCGGCACAGATACGCAGTATTTT. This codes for CASSLYFGTDTQYF.

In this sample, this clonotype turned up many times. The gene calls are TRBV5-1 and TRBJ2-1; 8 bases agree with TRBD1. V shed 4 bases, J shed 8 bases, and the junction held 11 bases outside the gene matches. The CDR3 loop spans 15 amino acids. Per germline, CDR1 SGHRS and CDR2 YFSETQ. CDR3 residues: CASSIQGAPGDEQFF. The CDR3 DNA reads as TGCGCCAGCAGCATTCAGGGGGCTCCTGGCGATGAGCAGTTCTTC.

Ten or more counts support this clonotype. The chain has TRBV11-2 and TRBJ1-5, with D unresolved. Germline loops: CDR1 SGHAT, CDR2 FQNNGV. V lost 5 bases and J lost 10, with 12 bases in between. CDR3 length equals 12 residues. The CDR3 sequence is CASSMVGPPQHF. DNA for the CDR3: TGTGCCAGCAGCATGGTCGGACCACCCCAGCATTTT.

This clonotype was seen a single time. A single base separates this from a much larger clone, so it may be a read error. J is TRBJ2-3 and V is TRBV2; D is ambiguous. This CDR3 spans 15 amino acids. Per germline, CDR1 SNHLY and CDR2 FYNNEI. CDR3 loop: CTSSPLVTSTDTQYF. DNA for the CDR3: TGTACCAGCAGTCCCCTCGTTACTAGCACAGATACGCAGTATTTT.

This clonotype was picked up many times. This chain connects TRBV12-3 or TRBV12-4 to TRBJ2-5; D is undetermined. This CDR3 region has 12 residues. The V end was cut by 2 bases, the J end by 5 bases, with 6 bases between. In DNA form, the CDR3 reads TGTGCCAGCAGTTTAATGGCGGAGACCCAGTACTTC. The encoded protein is CASSLMAETQYF.

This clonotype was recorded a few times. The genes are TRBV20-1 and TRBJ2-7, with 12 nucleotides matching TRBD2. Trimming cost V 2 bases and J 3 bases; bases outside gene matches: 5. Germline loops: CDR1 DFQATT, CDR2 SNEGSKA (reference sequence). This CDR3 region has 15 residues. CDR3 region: CSARRRLAGDYEQYF. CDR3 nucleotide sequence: TGCAGTGCTAGACGCCGACTAGCGGGAGACTACGAGCAGTACTTC.

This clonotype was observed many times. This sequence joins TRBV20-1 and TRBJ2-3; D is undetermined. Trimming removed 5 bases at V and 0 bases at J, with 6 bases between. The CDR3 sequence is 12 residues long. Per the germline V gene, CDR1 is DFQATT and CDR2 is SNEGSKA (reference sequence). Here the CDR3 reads CSAAPSTDTQYF. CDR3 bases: TGCAGTGCTGCCCCGAGCACAGATACGCAGTATTTT.

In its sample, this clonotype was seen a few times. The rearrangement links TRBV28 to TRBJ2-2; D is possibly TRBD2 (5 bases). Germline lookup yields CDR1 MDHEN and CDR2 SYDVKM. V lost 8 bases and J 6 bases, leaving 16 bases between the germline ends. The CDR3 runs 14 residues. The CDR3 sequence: CASGDSGIPGELFF. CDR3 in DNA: TGTGCCAGCGGTGATTCGGGGATCCCCGGGGAGCTGTTTTTT.